This T cell receptor (beta chain) appears in the sequencing data of a study of CD8+CD57+ T cells in acquired aplastic anemia (dated by TCRdb to 2016 to 2018). For context, the study as a whole: A mean of approximately 3 ug of DNA, ranging from roughly 0.19 to 30 ug, was extracted from sorted CD4+ and CD8+ cells. A CD8+CD57+ expansion meant a frequency higher than the mean frequency seen in healthy subjects.

Study-level results and caveats: Between patients and healthy controls, no significant difference in CD8+ Simpson's diversity was found (P=0.060). Roughly 29 CD8+ CDR3 sequences were found to be shared between patients and controls, but these sequences appeared to be highly expressed in patients and within the immunodominant clones of the patients.

Flow cytometry had shown CD8+CD57+ cell expansion in the patients selected for sequencing. All patients had severe acquired aplastic anemia diagnosed by International Study of Aplastic Anemia and Agranulocytosis and Camitta criteria. Patients had received no therapy at the time of blood sampling. TCR repertoires of sorted CD4+ and CD8+ blood T cells from severe aplastic anemia patients and healthy subjects were deep-sequenced in the study. In the USA, patient enrollment took place under clinicaltrials.gov protocols 00001620, 01623167, 00001397, 00071045, 00081523 and 00961064. Ficoll-Paque density gradient centrifugation was used to isolate peripheral blood mononuclear cells. Before DNA was extracted, CD4+ and CD8+ T cells were sorted using either FACS or magnetic beads. This clonotype was seen just once. Which antigen it targets is not known. Base qualities are not at hand, and no much larger clone is one base apart. One read amounts to weak evidence.

Profiling of TCR beta VDJ combinations and CDR3 sequences used genomic DNA as the template. An Illumina HiSeq 2000 was the platform used for TCR repertoire sequencing. On the study's bioinformatics: TRBV/TRBJ rearrangement plots, CDR3 size and DJ length profiles, and Simpson's diversity index were used to evaluate the repertoires. The immunodominant clone was defined as the most abundant DNA sequence in deep sequencing data. CDR3 amino acid sequences were screened for sharing across subjects and compared with published repertoires and the VDJdb database. The public reads were reanalyzed by TCRdb: fastp trimming at Q25, MiXCR alignment, in-frame beta chains only. CDR3 protein sequences are deduplicated, and each keeps its most common genes and DNA. Clone size and V and J calls follow TCRdb, not the original study. The sample table shows fewer than 250,000 distinct CDR3 sequences, and around half are seen once. Less than 9% of the sample is taken by the ten largest.

The sample consisted of sorted CD4+, CD8+, or CD8+CD57+ T cells (not recorded which) from PBMCs. This sequence originates from a human donor with aplastic anemia.

The DNA reads TGTGCCAGCAGCGTAGTAGGCCAAGAGACCCAGTACTTC. It encodes CASSVVGQETQYF. Here the chain combines TRBV9 and TRBJ2-5, with the D gene uncertain. V lost 0 bases and J lost 1 base; the stretch between them is 4 bases long. From cysteine to phenylalanine, the CDR3 is 13 amino acids long. Only the CDR3 DNA stays, 39 bases, in frame from base 1. The germline V gene gives CDR1 as SGDLS and CDR2 as YYNGEE.